The 22 T cell receptor beta chains reported below all come from one sample, sequenced in a study of blood T cells in healthy people across ages (dated by TCRdb to 2015 to 2017). Library creation used 5' RACE. The reads were generated on an Illumina HiSeq 2500. A second PCR of about 6 to 12 cycles was run with a J-beta primer mix and a sample-barcoded 5' primer. Starting from the raw public reads, TCRdb applied fastp trimming at Q25, assembled clones with MiXCR and retained in-frame beta chains. Entries that share a CDR3 protein sequence are merged under the most common genes and DNA. The sample profile shows approximately 400,000 distinct CDR3 sequences; approximately 51% of them were found once. Clones ranked in the top ten supply under 60% of the sample. Sequenced input: blood. The receptor set was obtained from a man between 60 and 75 years old in good health.

J is TRBJ2-1 and V is TRBV10-3; possibly TRBD2 for D (5 bases). Trimming took 10 bases from V and 7 from J, leaving 11 bases between them. The CDR3 covers 11 residues. Looked up from germline, CDR1 is ENHRY and CDR2 is SYGVKD. CDR3 DNA sequence: TGTGCCACGGGAATCATGAATGAGCAGTTCTTC. Residues: CATGIMNEQFF.

This clonotype was recorded a few times. J is TRBJ2-7 and V is TRBV10-2, with D tentatively TRBD1 (5 bases). The CDR3 covers 15 residues. Germline V gene data show CDR1 as WSHSY and CDR2 as SAAADI. Between the trimmed V and J ends, which lost 5 bases and 4 bases, there was a span of 18 bases. As DNA, the CDR3 is TGCGCCAGCAGTCCGACAGCCTTAAAAGGATACGAGCAGTACTTC. Translation: CASSPTALKGYEQYF.

This clonotype was observed a few times. The gene calls are TRBV12-3 or TRBV12-4 and TRBJ2-5, with a tentative D call TRBD1 (5 bases). This CDR3 comprises 15 residues. The V end was cut by 7 bases, the J end by 3 bases, with 18 bases between. CDR3 in DNA: TGTGCCAGCACTCGAGGAAGGGGCCAAGAAGAGACCCAGTACTTC. The encoded protein is CASTRGRGQEETQYF.

This sequence joins TRBV9 and TRBJ1-2, with a weak D call TRBD1 (6 bases). The CDR3 is 16 amino acids. The germline V gene has CDR1 SGDLS and CDR2 YYNGEE. V lost 0 bases and J lost 0, with 12 bases in between. Here the CDR3 reads CASSVAWDTTNYGYTF. The CDR3 nucleotides read TGTGCCAGCAGCGTAGCCTGGGACACCACTAACTATGGCTACACCTTC.

In its sample, this clonotype was seen many times. This chain joins TRBV6-4 and TRBJ1-2, with D perhaps TRBD1 (5 bases). The germline V gene encodes CDR1 MRHNA and CDR2 SNTAGT. CDR3 length equals 13 residues. V was shortened by 6 bases and J by 4 bases, with 12 bases between the two germline ends. The CDR3 coding sequence is TGTGCCAGCAGCCAGGACGGGGCCTATGGCTACACCTTC. Protein sequence: CASSQDGAYGYTF.

This chain connects TRBV20-1 to TRBJ2-5; possible D gene TRBD2, 6 bases. The CDR3 spans 13 residues. Germline V gene sequence: CDR1 DFQATT, CDR2 SNEGSKA (reference sequence). V shed 1 base and J shed 5 bases, with 11 bases lying between them. In DNA, the CDR3 is TGCAGTGCTAGAGTGACTAGTGGGGAGACCCAGTACTTC. Translation gives CSARVTSGETQYF.

This clonotype occurred a few times. V gene TRBV12-3 or TRBV12-4 combines with J gene TRBJ2-1; 10 bases agree with TRBD1. The ends lost 6 bases at V and 9 bases at J; junction bases unmatched: 5. This CDR3 comprises 13 residues. DNA for the CDR3: TGTGCCAGCAGCCCGACAGGGGGCGGTGAGCAGTTCTTC. Its protein product is CASSPTGGGEQFF.

The chain is built from TRBV2 and TRBJ2-3, with a possible D match to TRBD2 (5 bases). Looked up from germline, CDR1 is SNHLY and CDR2 is FYNNEI. The CDR3 spans 12 residues. Trimming pared 6 bases from V and 6 bases from J, leaving 10 bases between. In DNA, the CDR3 is TGTGCCAGCAGCGGTACTAGGGATACGCAGTATTTT. Translated, it gives CASSGTRDTQYF.

This clonotype came up a few times. This chain joins TRBV6-5 and TRBJ2-5; weak D call: TRBD2 (6 bases). The ends were cut back, 0 bases at V and 0 bases at J, with 8 bases in the middle. The germline V gene encodes CDR1 MNHEY and CDR2 SVGAGI. This CDR3 contains 15 residues. The CDR3 DNA is TGTGCCAGCAGTTACTCCGGGGACTACCAAGAGACCCAGTACTTC. This translates into CASSYSGDYQETQYF.

This chain joins TRBV2 and TRBJ2-4; the D gene is possibly TRBD1 (5 bases). CDR3 length: 19 amino acids. Germline V gene sequence: CDR1 SNHLY, CDR2 FYNNEI. The V end was cut by 1 base, the J end by 1 base, with 20 bases between. The CDR3 region has the DNA TGTGCCAGCAGTGAAGAAGGGCAGGGCCATAAAAGCGCCAAAAACATTCAGTACTTC. Translation: CASSEEGQGHKSAKNIQYF.

The chain combines TRBV7-2 with TRBJ2-7, with TRBD2 matching 8 bases. CDR3 size: 14 residues. The germline gives CDR1 SGHTA, CDR2 FQGNSA. V lost 1 base and J lost 4; bases outside the gene matches: 3. CDR3 sequence (DNA): TGTGCCAGCAGCTTAGGTAGCGGGACTTACGAGCAGTACTTC. Its protein is CASSLGSGTYEQYF.

The V and J genes are TRBV6-5 and TRBJ2-7; maybe TRBD2 (5 bases). Germline CDR1 reads MNHEY; CDR2 reads SVGAGI. This CDR3 comprises 13 residues. V lost 7 bases and J 7 bases, leaving 17 bases between the germline ends. As DNA, the CDR3 is TGTGCCAGCACGAACAGAGGGTCGGGGGAGCAGTACTTC. It yields the protein CASTNRGSGEQYF.

This clonotype was counted between two and nine times. The rearrangement uses TRBV29-1 and TRBJ1-2, with TRBD1 matching over 7 bases. Germline assignment: CDR1 SQVTM and CDR2 ANQGSEA. The CDR3 loop spans 12 amino acids. The trim removed 8 bases at V and 2 bases at J, leaving 5 bases unmatched. The CDR3 region is CSFGQANYGYTF. CDR3 in DNA: TGCAGCTTCGGACAGGCAAACTATGGCTACACCTTC.

CDR3 loop: CASRRQEALSYNEQFF. The CDR3 DNA reads as TGTGCCAGCAGAAGACAGGAGGCCCTCTCCTACAATGAGCAGTTCTTC. V gene TRBV2 combines with J gene TRBJ2-1; D is perhaps TRBD1 (6 bases). The CDR3 consists of 16 residues. CDR1 and CDR2 (germline): SNHLY, FYNNEI. V was clipped by 6 bases and J by 0 bases, with 15 bases between them.

V gene TRBV7-2 combines with J gene TRBJ2-7; D remains unclear. The germline V and J ends were trimmed by 1 base and 5 bases, with 6 bases remaining between them. Germline V gives CDR1 SGHTA, CDR2 FQGNSA. This CDR3 has 12 amino acids. In nucleotides, the CDR3 is TGTGCCAGCAGCTTAGGCAGCAACGAGCAGTACTTC. Its protein product is CASSLGSNEQYF. Full variable domain (rest looked up from reference TRBV7-2 and TRBJ2-7): GAGVSQSPSNKVTEKGKDVELRCDPISGHTALYWYRQSLGQGLEFLIYFQGNSAPDKSGLPSDRFSAERTGGSVSTLTIQRTQQEDSAVYLCASSLGSNEQYFGPGTRLTVT.

A remark on this clonotype: The conserved phenylalanine or tryptophan normally closing the CDR3 is absent here, so this likely arose from a read error. Because the CDR3's place on the DNA is in doubt, the DNA is left out and the CDR3 is given as listed by TCRdb. V and J are TRBV6-5 and TRBJ2-5; the table's D call, TRBD1, has no DNA check behind it. The CDR3 comprises 11 residues, both ends counted. CDR1 and CDR2 (germline): MNHEY, SVGAGI. CDR3 region: CASRPGQTQTY.

A word on this clonotype: With a much larger clone just one base away, this may be a read error. The genes are TRBV27 and TRBJ1-2; no clear D. The V end was cut by 5 bases, the J end by 8 bases, with 15 bases between. The CDR3 sequence is 13 residues long. CDR1 is MNHEY and CDR2 is SMNVEV in the germline V gene (reference sequence). The CDR3 bases are TGTGCCAGCAGTGAGCTGGCCCACGTCGGCTACACCTTC. Protein sequence: CASSELAHVGYTF.

The rearrangement uses TRBV2 and TRBJ2-3, with 10 bases lining up with TRBD1. The length of the CDR3 is 18 residues. CDR1 is SNHLY and CDR2 is FYNNEI in the germline V gene. V was pared by 4 bases and J by 0 bases, with 10 bases of the junction left unmatched. The CDR3 nucleotides read TGTGCCAGCAGTGTGACCGGGGACAGGGGATCTAGCACAGATACGCAGTATTTT. Protein: CASSVTGDRGSSTDTQYF.

CDR3 sequence (DNA): TGTGCCAGCAGTGGAGGGACACTAGCGGGGTACAATGAGCAGTACTTC. Translation: CASSGGTLAGYNEQYF. V is TRBV25-1 and J is TRBJ2-7, with 10 bases fitting TRBD2. V lost 4 bases and J lost 7; bases outside the gene matches: 13. This CDR3 region has 16 residues. CDR1 and CDR2 (germline): MGHDK, SYGVNS.

This clonotype was found a few times. The chain is built from TRBV3-1 and TRBJ2-5; D gene ambiguous. Germline V gene sequence: CDR1 LGHDT, CDR2 YNNKEL (reference sequence). This CDR3 region has 12 residues. V was shortened by 3 bases and J by 5 bases, with 7 bases between the two germline ends. The CDR3 nucleotides read TGTGCCAGCAGCCAGTTATCGGAGACCCAGTACTTC. Translated: CASSQLSETQYF.

The chain is built from TRBV6-5 and TRBJ1-6, with a possible D match to TRBD1 (5 bases). V lost 8 bases and J 10 bases, leaving 15 bases between the germline ends. The CDR3 has 13 amino acids. Looked up from germline, CDR1 is MNHEY and CDR2 is SVGAGI. Here the CDR3 DNA reads TGTGCCAGCGCCCCCCAGGGTCAGTCACCCCTCCACTTT. Its translation: CASAPQGQSPLHF.

A remark on this clonotype: One end of the junction varies from germline; a read error may be responsible. The chain has TRBV10-3 and TRBJ2-5, with D perhaps matching TRBD1 (6 bases). The CDR3 totals 17 residues. Germline V gene sequence: CDR1 ENHRY, CDR2 SYGVKD. The CDR3 is CANSESGNRAIQETQYF. As DNA, the CDR3 is TGTGCCAACAGTGAGTCGGGAAACAGGGCGATCCAAGAGACCCAGTACTTC.